The 10 T cell receptor beta chains below come from one sample, sequenced in a study of T-cell reconstitution after alpha-beta-depleted transplantation in children. Construction of the TCRbeta library involved unique molecular identifiers. TCRdb reprocessed the PCR reads with MiXCR, giving one entry per CDR3 protein. The data show hundreds of thousands of distinct CDR3 sequences, with around 7.7% seen just once and under 40% held by the top ten. Here the sequenced sample was PBMCs, mostly from graft donor cells, taken 360 days after TCRalphabeta/CD19-depleted stem cell transplant. The receptor source for this set is a male patient aged 2-10 years who had a stem cell transplant for acute myeloid leukemia, so the T cells may come from the graft donor.

The chain combines TRBV18 with TRBJ2-7, with TRBD1 identical over 9 bases. This CDR3 has 16 amino acids. The V gene's germline CDR1 is KGHSH and CDR2 LQKENI. In DNA, the CDR3 is TGTGCCAGCTCACCCAAGGGACAGGGTGGACCCTACGAGCAGTACGTT. Translation gives CASSPKGQGGPYEQYV.

CDR3: CASSPGLAGGPYEQYF. The CDR3 DNA sequence: TGTGCCAGCAGTCCCGGACTAGCGGGAGGGCCCTACGAGCAGTACTTC. This rearrangement joins TRBV12-3 or TRBV12-4 to TRBJ2-7; 15 nucleotides align to TRBD2. The J segment lost 2 bases and the V segment lost 5 bases, leaving 4 bases of the junction unmatched. This CDR3 region has 16 residues.

This clonotype showed up many times. The chain links TRBV21-1 to TRBJ2-5; TRBD1 is taken as the D call from the table, unchecked against the DNA. TRBV21-1 is termed a pseudogene. The CDR3 covers 13 residues. The CDR3 bases are TGTGCCAGCAGCAAATCAGGGCAAGAGACCCAGTACTTC. Translating it yields CASSKSGQETQYF.

In its sample, this clonotype was seen a few times. The V call is TRBV5-1, the J call TRBJ2-5, with 9 bases lining up with TRBD1. V lost 1 base, J lost 7 bases, and 5 bases stayed unmatched. Germline CDR1 reads SGHRS; CDR2 reads YFSETQ. CDR3 length equals 14 residues. CDR3 nucleotide sequence: TGCGCCAGCAGCTTGAACAGGGGGCTAGTGACCCAGTACTTC. This translates into CASSLNRGLVTQYF.

This clonotype showed up many times. The V call is TRBV7-2, the J call TRBJ2-6; the D is unclear. The CDR3 consists of 14 residues. The germline V and J ends were trimmed by 5 bases and 0 bases, with 5 bases remaining between them. In germline, CDR1 is SGHTA, CDR2 FQGNSA. CDR3 residues: CASSRNSGANVLTF. CDR3 bases: TGTGCCAGCAGCCGAAACTCTGGGGCCAACGTCCTGACTTTC.

The rearrangement joins TRBV5-1 to TRBJ2-3; D might be TRBD2 (6 bases). CDR1 and CDR2 from the germline V gene are SGHRS and YFSETQ. CDR3 length equals 16 residues. V was clipped by 4 bases and J by 2 bases, with 17 bases between them. Here the CDR3 reads CASSDPTSLLTDTQYF. CDR3 nucleotides: TGCGCCAGCAGCGACCCAACTAGCTTACTCACAGATACGCAGTATTTT. Based on the CDR3 plus reference TRBV5-1 and TRBJ2-3, the full variable domain is KAGVTQTPRYLIKTRGQQVTLSCSPISGHRSVSWYQQTPGQGLQFLFEYFSETQRNKGNFPGRFSGRQFSNSRSEMNVSTLELGDSALYLCASSDPTSLLTDTQYFGPGTRLTVL.

This clonotype was picked up a small number of times. This chain joins TRBV9 and TRBJ2-3; D unclear. The CDR3 covers 14 residues. Germline-derived CDR1 and CDR2 are SGDLS and YYNGEE. Trimming removed 0 bases at V and 2 bases at J, with 7 bases between. CDR3 protein: CASSVELYTDTQYF. CDR3 DNA: TGTGCCAGCAGCGTAGAGTTGTACACAGATACGCAGTATTTT.

The chain uses TRBV12-3 or TRBV12-4 and TRBJ1-1; D ambiguous. V lost 6 bases and J 6 bases, leaving 17 bases between the germline ends. The CDR3 loop spans 14 amino acids. The CDR3 coding sequence is TGTGCCAGCAGCACGACTTACGTCGGGGCTGAAGCTTTCTTT. Encoded protein: CASSTTYVGAEAFF.

The rearrangement joins TRBV5-1 to TRBJ2-1; the match to TRBD2 covers 9 bases. The trim removed 4 bases at V and 12 bases at J, leaving 8 bases unmatched. The CDR3 totals 13 residues. In germline, CDR1 is SGHRS, CDR2 YFSETQ. CDR3 protein: CASSPGLAGWQFF. The CDR3, as DNA: TGCGCCAGCAGCCCGGGACTAGCAGGATGGCAGTTCTTC.

This clonotype occurred many times. The genes are TRBV12-3 or TRBV12-4 and TRBJ1-5; D is unresolved. This CDR3 spans 13 amino acids. V lost 3 bases to trimming and J lost 5 bases, with 8 bases between them. The CDR3 protein is CASSFSVHQPQHF. CDR3 DNA: TGTGCCAGCAGTTTCTCGGTACATCAGCCCCAGCATTTT.